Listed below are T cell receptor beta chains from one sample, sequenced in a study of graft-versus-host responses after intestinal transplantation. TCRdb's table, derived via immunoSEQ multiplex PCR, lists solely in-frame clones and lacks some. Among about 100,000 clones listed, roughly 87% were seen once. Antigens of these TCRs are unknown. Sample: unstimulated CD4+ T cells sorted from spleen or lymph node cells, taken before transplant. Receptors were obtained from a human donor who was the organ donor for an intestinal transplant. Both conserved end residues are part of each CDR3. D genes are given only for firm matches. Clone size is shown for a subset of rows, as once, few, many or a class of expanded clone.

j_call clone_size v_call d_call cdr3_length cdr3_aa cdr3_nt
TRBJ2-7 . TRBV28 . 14 CASSFGTPAAGQYF TGTGCCAGCAGTTTTGGGACACCTGCTGCGGGGCAGTACTTC
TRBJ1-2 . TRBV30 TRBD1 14 CAWTPDRGFYGYTF TGTGCCTGGACCCCAGACAGGGGCTTCTATGGCTACACCTTC
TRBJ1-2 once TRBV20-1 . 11 CSASYRDGYTF TGCAGTGCCAGTTACAGGGACGGCTACACCTTC
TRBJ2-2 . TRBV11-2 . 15 CASSLGNTNTGELFF TGTGCCAGCAGCTTAGGCAACACGAACACCGGGGAGCTGTTTTTT
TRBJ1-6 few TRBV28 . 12 CASSLVYSPLHF TGTGCCAGCAGTTTGGTCTATTCACCCCTCCACTTT
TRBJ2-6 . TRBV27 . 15 CASSLTQSGANVLTF TGTGCCAGCAGTTTAACTCAATCTGGGGCCAACGTCCTGACTTTC
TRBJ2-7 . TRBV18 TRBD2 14 CASSNSGGNYEQYF TGTGCCAGCTCCAATAGCGGGGGGAACTACGAGCAGTACTTC
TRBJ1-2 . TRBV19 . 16 CASSKAQPLLFYGYTF TGTGCCAGTAGTAAGGCCCAACCTCTCCTATTCTATGGCTACACCTTC
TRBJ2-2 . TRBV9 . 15 CASSASGTNTGELFF TGTGCCAGCAGCGCCTCGGGGACGAACACCGGGGAGCTGTTTTTT
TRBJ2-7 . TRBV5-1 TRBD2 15 CASSLAGLAVYEQYF TGCGCCAGCAGCTTGGCGGGACTAGCGGTTTACGAGCAGTACTTC
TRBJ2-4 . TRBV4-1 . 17 CASTPGEAYSAKNIQYF TGCGCCAGCACCCCGGGCGAGGCCTACTCCGCCAAAAACATTCAGTACTTC
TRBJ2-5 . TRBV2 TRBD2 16 CASTLSGLIYLETQYF TGTGCCAGCACGTTATCGGGACTAATTTATCTGGAGACCCAGTACTTC
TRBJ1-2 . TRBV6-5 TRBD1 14 CASSYNAGGEGYTF TGTGCCAGCAGTTACAACGCAGGGGGCGAAGGCTACACCTTC
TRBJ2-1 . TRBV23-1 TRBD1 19 CASSQSRTGALSSYNEQFF TGCGCCAGCAGTCAATCCAGGACAGGGGCGCTGAGCTCCTACAATGAGCAGTTCTTC
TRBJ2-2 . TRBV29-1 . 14 CSGGDGGGTGELFF TGCAGCGGGGGGGACGGGGGAGGCACCGGGGAGCTGTTTTTT
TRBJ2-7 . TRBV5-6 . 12 CASSLNGYEQYF TGTGCCAGCAGCTTAAACGGCTACGAGCAGTACTTC
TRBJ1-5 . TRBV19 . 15 CASSPRVGGNQPQHF TGTGCCAGTAGTCCTCGGGTGGGGGGCAATCAGCCCCAGCATTTT
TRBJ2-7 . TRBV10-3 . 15 CAISFSSTGYHEQYF TGTGCCATCAGCTTCTCATCTACAGGGTACCACGAGCAGTACTTC
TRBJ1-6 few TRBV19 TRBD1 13 CASGQGMASPLHF TGTGCCAGTGGACAGGGAATGGCTTCACCCCTCCACTTT
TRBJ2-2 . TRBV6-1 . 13 CASSSQGTGELFF TGTGCCAGCAGTTCGCAGGGAACCGGGGAGCTGTTTTTT
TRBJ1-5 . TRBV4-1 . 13 CASSQVGTQPQHF TGCGCCAGCAGCCAAGTAGGGACGCAGCCCCAGCATTTT
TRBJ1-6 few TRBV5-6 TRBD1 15 CASSSPGQGESPLHF TGTGCCAGCAGCTCACCGGGACAGGGGGAATCACCCCTCCACTTT
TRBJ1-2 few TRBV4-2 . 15 CASSQDPQGNYGYTF TGTGCCAGCAGCCAAGATCCCCAGGGGAACTATGGCTACACCTTC
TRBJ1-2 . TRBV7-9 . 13 CASSSRRIYGYTF TGTGCCAGCAGCTCCCGCCGAATCTATGGCTACACCTTC
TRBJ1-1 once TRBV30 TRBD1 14 CAWSLTGSNTEAFF TGTGCCTGGAGTCTGACAGGGTCGAACACTGAAGCTTTCTTT
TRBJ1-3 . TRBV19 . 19 CASSIAPGHRTSSGNTIYF TGTGCCAGTAGTATAGCCCCTGGACACCGCACTAGCTCTGGAAACACCATATATTTT
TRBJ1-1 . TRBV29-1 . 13 CSVLVPSGTEAFF TGCAGCGTTTTGGTACCATCGGGTACTGAAGCTTTCTTT
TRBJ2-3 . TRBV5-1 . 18 CASSFTRGRGTSTDTQYF TGCGCCAGCAGCTTCACACGTGGCAGGGGGACTAGCACAGATACGCAGTATTTT
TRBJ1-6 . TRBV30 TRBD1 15 CAWNTPTGGYTPLHF TGTGCCTGGAACACCCCGACAGGGGGCTATACACCCCTCCACTTT
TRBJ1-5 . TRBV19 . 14 CASSIGGSNQPQHF TGTGCCAGTAGTATCGGGGGTAGCAATCAGCCCCAGCATTTT
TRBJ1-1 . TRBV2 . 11 CASRRPSEAFF TGTGCCAGCCGTCGGCCCTCTGAAGCTTTCTTT
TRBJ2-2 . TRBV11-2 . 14 CASDTGTRTGELFF TGTGCCAGCGATACAGGGACCAGAACCGGGGAGCTGTTTTTT
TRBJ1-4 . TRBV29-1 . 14 CSVHAGGTNEKLFF TGCAGCGTTCATGCCGGAGGGACTAATGAAAAACTGTTTTTT
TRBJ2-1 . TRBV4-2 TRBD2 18 CASSQGTSGGAAYNEQFF TGTGCCAGCAGCCAAGGGACTAGCGGGGGGGCCGCCTACAATGAGCAGTTCTTC
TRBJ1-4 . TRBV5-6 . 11 CASSRRGKLFF TGTGCCAGCAGCCGGAGAGGAAAACTGTTTTTT
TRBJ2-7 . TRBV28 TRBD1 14 CASIKGQGFYEQYF TGTGCCAGCATCAAAGGACAGGGCTTCTACGAGCAGTACTTC
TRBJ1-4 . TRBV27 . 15 CASREDQTELRGLFF TGTGCCAGCAGGGAGGACCAGACGGAATTAAGGGGACTGTTTTTT
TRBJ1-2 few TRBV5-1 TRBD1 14 CASSFTGTGGGYTF TGCGCCAGCAGCTTTACCGGGACAGGGGGTGGCTACACCTTC
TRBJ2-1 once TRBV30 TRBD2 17 CAWSVLRRGGARGEQFF TGTGCCTGGAGTGTACTCCGGCGGGGGGGGGCCCGGGGTGAGCAGTTCTTC
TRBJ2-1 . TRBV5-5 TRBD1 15 CASSLGTQGGTGKFF TGTGCCAGCAGCTTAGGCACGCAGGGAGGGACAGGGAAGTTCTTC
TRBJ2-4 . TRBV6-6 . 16 CASSYPPESLAIIQYF TGTGCCAGCAGTTACCCCCCCGAAAGCCTAGCTATTATTCAGTACTTC
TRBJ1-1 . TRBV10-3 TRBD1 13 CATEDRRNTEAFF TGTGCCACGGAGGACAGGCGGAACACTGAAGCTTTCTTT
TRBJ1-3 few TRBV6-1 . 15 CASSEGLGSGNTIYF TGTGCCAGCAGTGAAGGATTAGGATCTGGAAACACCATATATTTT
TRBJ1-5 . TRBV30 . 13 CAWSVTPRQPQHF TGTGCCTGGAGTGTGACCCCGAGGCAGCCCCAGCATTTT
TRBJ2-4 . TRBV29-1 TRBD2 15 CSVLLAGGHRNIQYF TGCAGCGTCCTCCTAGCGGGGGGGCACCGGAACATTCAGTACTTC
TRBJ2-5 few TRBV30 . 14 CAWSFGQYQETQYF TGTGCCTGGAGTTTTGGGCAGTACCAAGAGACCCAGTACTTC
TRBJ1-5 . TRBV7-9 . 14 CASSPPGTNQPQHF TGTGCCAGCAGCCCACCTGGGACAAATCAGCCCCAGCATTTT
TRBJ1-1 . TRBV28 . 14 CASSSGGRNTEAFF TGTGCCAGCAGTTCCGGGGGCCGAAACACTGAAGCTTTCTTT
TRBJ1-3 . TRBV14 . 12 CASRGSGNTIYF TGTGCCAGCAGAGGGTCCGGAAACACCATATATTTT
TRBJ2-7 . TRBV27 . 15 CASRVNGLTSYEQYF TGTGCCAGCAGGGTAAATGGGCTTACCTCCTACGAGCAGTACTTC
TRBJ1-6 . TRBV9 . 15 CASSPGGSYNSPLHF TGTGCCAGCAGCCCCGGAGGATCCTATAATTCACCCCTCCACTTT
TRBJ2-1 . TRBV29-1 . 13 CSAGEYSYNEQFF TGCAGCGCCGGGGAATACTCCTACAATGAGCAGTTCTTC
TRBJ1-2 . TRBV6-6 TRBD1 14 CASSFRQGTYGYTF TGTGCCAGCAGTTTCCGACAGGGTACCTATGGCTACACCTTC
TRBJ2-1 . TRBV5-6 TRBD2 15 CASRSGLADYNEQFF TGTGCCAGCAGATCGGGACTAGCGGACTACAATGAGCAGTTCTTC